The 9 T cell receptor beta chains reported below all come from one sample, sequenced in a study of post-analysis software for immune sequencing data. Overall study results and limits: In patients, TRBV5-6, TRBV5-1 and TRBV20-1 belonged to five TRBV segments found more frequently than in controls.

cDNA libraries of TCR beta carried unique molecular identifiers. TCRdb called the PCR reads again in MiXCR, with one record for every CDR3 protein. The sample lists a few hundred thousand distinct CDR3 sequences, 36% occurring once. These receptors lack a known antigen. Sequenced sample: blood. These receptors were taken from a girl under 18 with multiple sclerosis.

This clonotype was seen a few times. The chain carries TRBV12-3 or TRBV12-4 and TRBJ2-2; TRBD1 aligns across 9 bases. This CDR3 comprises 15 residues. V shed 3 bases and J 5 bases; nucleotides not matched to a gene: 4. The CDR3 region is CASSLGTGRTGELFF. The CDR3 DNA reads TGTGCCAGCAGTTTGGGGACAGGGCGGACCGGGGAGCTGTTTTTT.

The J gene is TRBJ2-7, the V gene TRBV12-3 or TRBV12-4, with TRBD2 identical over 10 bases. Losses at the gene ends were 4 bases for V and 6 bases for J; bases not matched to a gene: 12. The length of the CDR3 is 16 residues. In nucleotides, the CDR3 is TGTGCCAGCAGTTCCTCTCGTGGGCTAGCGGGAGCCGAGCAGTACTTC. This gives the protein CASSSSRGLAGAEQYF.

This clonotype occurred a few times. V and J are TRBV6-4 and TRBJ2-1; TRBD2 aligns across 9 bases. V shed 1 base, J shed 5 bases, and the junction held 6 bases outside the gene matches. The CDR3 contains 16 residues. CDR1 and CDR2 from the germline V gene are MRHNA and SNTAGT. CDR3 region: CASSDWAGGVHNEQFF. CDR3 sequence (DNA): TGTGCCAGCAGTGACTGGGCGGGGGGGGTACACAATGAGCAGTTCTTC.

The chain couples TRBV28 to TRBJ1-5; 9 bases are a match to TRBD1. CDR1 and CDR2 (germline): MDHEN, SYDVKM. Germline trimming cut 4 bases from V and 2 bases from J; bases unmatched to any gene: 6. The CDR3 extends over 16 amino acids. CDR3 DNA: TGTGCCAGCAGTTCCCAAACAGGGGGCGGCAATCAGCCCCAGCATTTT. Residues: CASSSQTGGGNQPQHF.

A word on this clonotype: A much larger clonotype is one base distant, so this may be a read error. The rearrangement joins TRBV4-1 to TRBJ1-5; 9 positions agree with TRBD1. The CDR3 totals 15 residues. CDR1 MGHRA and CDR2 YSYEKL come from the germline V gene. Unmatched junction bases numbered 7, after V lost 1 base and J lost 9 bases. The CDR3 DNA reads TGCGCCAGCAGCCAAGGACAGGGGGTCCATCGGCCCCAGCATTTT. It is translated as CASSQGQGVHRPQHF.

This rearrangement joins TRBV11-2 to TRBJ2-6; maybe TRBD2 (5 bases). Deletions cut 8 bases from V and 0 bases from J, with 8 bases between. This CDR3 spans 14 amino acids. CDR1 SGHAT and CDR2 FQNNGV come from the germline V gene. CDR3 nucleotide sequence: TGTGCCAGCGAACGGGGCTCTGGGGCCAACGTCCTGACTTTC. As protein: CASERGSGANVLTF.

This clonotype was detected a few times. DNA of the CDR3: TGCAGTGTCGTACAGGGAGTTAACTATGGCTACACCTTC. Translated: CSVVQGVNYGYTF. The chain carries TRBV20-1 and TRBJ1-2; D is perhaps TRBD1 (6 bases). The V end lost 7 bases, the J end lost 1 base, and 13 bases lay between the germline ends. CDR1 is DFQATT and CDR2 is SNEGSKA in the germline V gene (reference sequence). CDR3 length: 13 residues.

This clonotype appeared a few times. The genes are TRBV20-1 and TRBJ2-5, with TRBD2 matching 11 bases. V lost 3 bases to trimming and J lost 2 bases; unmatched junction nucleotides: 2. The CDR3 loop spans 14 amino acids. Germline CDR1 and CDR2: DFQATT and SNEGSKA (reference sequence). The DNA for the CDR3 is TGCAGTGCTAGTAGCGGGAGGGTTCAAGAGACCCAGTACTTC. This gives the protein CSASSGRVQETQYF.

This clonotype was counted many times. This sequence joins TRBV6-2 or TRBV6-3 and TRBJ2-5; TRBD2 agrees at 9 bases. Germline values: CDR1 MNHEY, CDR2 SVGEGT. The CDR3 contains 14 residues. V was clipped by 6 bases and J by 3 bases; unmatched bases: 5. CDR3 sequence: CASRPERGEETQYF. In DNA form, the CDR3 reads TGTGCCAGCAGACCTGAGCGGGGGGAAGAGACCCAGTACTTC.